A single sample gave rise to the 21 T cell receptor beta chains below, sequenced in a study of blood T cell repertoires in COVID-19. Sequencing used immunoSEQ multiplex PCR; TCRdb keeps in-frame clones, though not all of them. The sample holds about 280,000 clones, 85% to 90% seen once. What was sequenced was peripheral blood. Every receptor here comes from a woman in her twenties or thirties with COVID-19, enrolled during active disease.

V and J are TRBV5-1 and TRBJ2-3, with 7 bases matching TRBD2. The germline CDR1 and CDR2 sequences are SGHRS and YFSETQ. Germline trimming cut 2 bases from V and 5 bases from J; bases unmatched to any gene: 11. This CDR3 comprises 16 residues. The CDR3 bases are TGCGCCAGCAGCTTTTTTGGTCAGGGAGGGGAAGATACGCAGTATTTT. Translated, it gives CASSFFGQGGEDTQYF.

This sequence joins TRBV11-2 and TRBJ2-7, with D unclear. V was shortened by 6 bases and J by 6 bases, with 12 bases between the two germline ends. CDR3 length: 12 residues. CDR1 is SGHAT, CDR2 FQNNGV, per germline. As DNA, the CDR3 is TGTGCCAGCAGGTTAAACTCCCTCGAGCAGTACTTC. Its translation: CASRLNSLEQYF.

This chain links TRBV6-5 with TRBJ2-2, with 9 bases lining up with TRBD2. The germline V gene encodes CDR1 MNHEY and CDR2 SVGAGI. CDR3 length: 16 residues. With V trimmed by 0 bases and J by 4 bases, 3 bases remained unmatched. The CDR3 spells CASSYSAGGRTGELFF. CDR3 DNA: TGTGCCAGCAGTTACTCGGCGGGGGGGCGCACCGGGGAGCTGTTTTTT.

The rearrangement uses TRBV28 and TRBJ1-2, with 9 positions matching TRBD1. The V and J ends lost 5 bases and 6 bases, in that order; junction bases with no gene match: 7. This CDR3 region has 14 residues. Germline CDR1 and CDR2: MDHEN and SYDVKM. As DNA, the CDR3 is TGTGCCAGCAGTGTCTGGACAGGGGCGCATGGCTACACCTTC. It codes for CASSVWTGAHGYTF.

V usage is TRBV5-1 and J usage is TRBJ2-3; D possibly corresponds to TRBD2 (6 bases). CDR1 and CDR2 from the germline V gene are SGHRS and YFSETQ. Trimming pared 5 bases from V and 0 bases from J, leaving 16 bases between. The CDR3 totals 16 residues. The DNA of the CDR3 is TGCGCCAGCAGTGCAGGGAGGTGGCTTAGCACAGATACGCAGTATTTT. Translating gives CASSAGRWLSTDTQYF.

The table lists this clone with a count of one. This chain connects TRBV6-5 to TRBJ2-1, with D maybe TRBD2 (5 bases). The V end was cut by 6 bases, the J end by 5 bases, with 11 bases between. CDR1 and CDR2 (germline): MNHEY, SVGAGI. The CDR3 covers 13 residues. This chain's CDR3 is CASRPGLHNEQFF. The CDR3 region has the DNA TGTGCCAGCAGGCCTGGACTCCACAATGAGCAGTTCTTC.

This rearrangement joins TRBV14 to TRBJ2-2, with TRBD2 as a possible D gene (6 bases). Germline CDR1 and CDR2: SGHDN and FVKESK. Trimming pared 1 base from V and 1 base from J, leaving 13 bases between. This CDR3 contains 17 residues. The DNA for the CDR3 is TGTGCCAGCAGCCAAGCCCGGGGGACGGAGAACACCGGGGAGCTGTTTTTT. Its protein is CASSQARGTENTGELFF.

This rearrangement joins TRBV14 to TRBJ2-1; 7 bases are a match to TRBD2. The J segment lost 8 bases and the V segment lost 0 bases, leaving 10 bases of the junction unmatched. Germline CDR1 is SGHDN and CDR2 is FVKESK. This CDR3 region has 16 residues. The CDR3 sequence: CASSQDVLAMRDEQFF. The CDR3 DNA follows: TGTGCCAGCAGCCAAGATGTACTAGCGATGCGCGATGAGCAGTTCTTC.

The chain carries TRBV11-2 and TRBJ1-3, with D perhaps TRBD1 (6 bases). CDR1 is SGHAT, CDR2 FQNNGV, per germline. Trimming took off 3 bases at V and 5 bases at J, with 8 bases between the two ends. This CDR3 contains 13 residues. For the CDR3, the DNA is TGTGCCAGCAGCTTCCAGGGGAGAAACACCATATATTTT. Amino acid sequence: CASSFQGRNTIYF.

This chain uses TRBV6-5 with TRBJ1-2; no firm D call. V shed 8 bases and J shed 8 bases, with 12 bases lying between them. CDR1 is MNHEY and CDR2 is SVGAGI in the germline V gene. There are 11 residues in the CDR3. In DNA form, the CDR3 reads TGTGCCAGCGTGGGAGTGGAAGGCTACACCTTC. This translates into CASVGVEGYTF.

This clone was picked up one time. The chain links TRBV28 to TRBJ1-5; D uncertain. The CDR3 is made up of 16 amino acids. Per germline, CDR1 MDHEN and CDR2 SYDVKM. V was shortened by 5 bases and J by 9 bases, with 23 bases between the two germline ends. The CDR3 DNA sequence: TGTGCCAGCAGTACCCCCGGGAACAGCGCCTGGTCGCCCCAGCATTTT. Protein product: CASSTPGNSAWSPQHF.

The chain uses TRBV5-1 and TRBJ1-2; 8 bases match TRBD1. Germline V lookup: CDR1 SGHRS, CDR2 YFSETQ. CDR3 length: 13 residues. Trimming cost V 3 bases and J 5 bases; bases outside gene matches: 3. The chain's CDR3 is CASSSDRAYGYTF. CDR3 bases: TGCGCCAGCAGCTCGGACAGGGCTTATGGCTACACCTTC.

V is TRBV27 and J is TRBJ1-4; a possible D gene is TRBD1 (6 bases). Germline CDR1 is MNHEY and CDR2 is SMNVEV (reference sequence). CDR3 size: 15 residues. V lost 10 bases, J lost 3 bases, and 18 bases lay in between. This CDR3 reads CATKLQGHSNEKLFF. The CDR3 bases are TGTGCCACCAAACTACAGGGCCACTCTAATGAAAAACTGTTTTTT.

A single count supports this clone. V and J are TRBV18 and TRBJ1-5; possibly TRBD1 for D (6 bases). Per the germline V gene, CDR1 is KGHSH and CDR2 is LQKENI. V was cut by 4 bases and J by 7 bases, with 14 bases left in between. The CDR3 runs 14 residues. The CDR3 loop reads CASSQGRGGQPQHF. The CDR3 region has the DNA TGTGCCAGCTCACAAGGGAGGGGGGGGCAGCCCCAGCATTTT.

This chain joins TRBV2 and TRBJ2-2; D not resolved. CDR1 is SNHLY and CDR2 is FYNNEI in the germline V gene. The CDR3 is made up of 12 amino acids. Trimming left V 7 bases short and J 5 bases short, with 8 bases between. This CDR3 reads CASTFVTGELFF. CDR3 DNA sequence: TGTGCCAGCACTTTCGTAACCGGGGAGCTGTTTTTT.

The chain recombines TRBV7-7 with TRBJ2-2, with D tentatively TRBD1 (6 bases). V was trimmed by 8 bases and J by 6 bases, leaving 19 bases between them. The germline V gene encodes CDR1 SSHAT and CDR2 FNYEAQ (reference sequence). CDR3 length: 15 amino acids. The CDR3: CASGARGPFAGELFF. CDR3 coding DNA: TGTGCCAGCGGCGCCAGGGGCCCCTTCGCCGGGGAGCTGTTTTTT.

This chain links TRBV18 with TRBJ1-5; TRBD1 agrees at 7 bases. The V and J ends lost 0 bases and 0 bases, in that order; junction bases with no gene match: 2. The CDR3 spans 16 residues. Per germline, CDR1 KGHSH and CDR2 LQKENI. CDR3 DNA sequence: TGTGCCAGCTCACCACCTCACAGGGGTAGCAATCAGCCCCAGCATTTT. It translates to CASSPPHRGSNQPQHF. The whole variable domain, filled in from reference TRBV18 and TRBJ1-5, reads NAGVMQNPRHLVRRRGQEARLRCSPMKGHSHVYWYRQLPEEGLKFMVYLQKENIIDESGMPKERFSAEFPKEGPSILRIQQVVRGDSAAYFCASSPPHRGSNQPQHFGDGTRLSIL.

The chain combines TRBV19 with TRBJ2-2, with 7 bases aligning to TRBD1. Germline-derived CDR1 and CDR2 are LNHDA and SQIVND (reference sequence). V was clipped by 5 bases and J by 6 bases; unmatched bases: 12. The CDR3 runs to 16 residues. The CDR3 is CASSLQGTYGSGELFF. CDR3 nucleotide sequence: TGTGCCAGTAGTCTACAGGGGACCTACGGGTCCGGGGAGCTGTTTTTT. Combining the CDR3 with reference TRBV19 and TRBJ2-2 gives the whole variable domain DGGITQSPKYLFRKEGQNVTLSCEQNLNHDAMYWYRQDPGQGLRLIYYSQIVNDFQKGDIAEGYSVSREKKESFPLTVTSAQKNPTAFYLCASSLQGTYGSGELFFGEGSRLTVL.

CDR3 DNA: TGTGCCAGCAGCCTTTTCTCTCAGCCCCAGCATTTT. Translating it yields CASSLFSQPQHF. This chain joins TRBV7-2 and TRBJ1-5; the D is unclear. This CDR3 spans 12 amino acids. V shed 5 bases and J shed 6 bases, with 8 bases lying between them. Germline V gene lookup returns CDR1 SGHTA and CDR2 FQGNSA.

The chain carries TRBV15 and TRBJ2-5; TRBD1 matches 8 bases. V lost 5 bases and J lost 4; bases outside the gene matches: 12. Per germline, CDR1 LNHNV and CDR2 YYDKDF (reference sequence). The CDR3 sequence is 16 residues long. The CDR3 sequence: CATSVGQGLWGETQYF. The CDR3 DNA is TGTGCCACCAGCGTCGGACAGGGCCTTTGGGGAGAGACCCAGTACTTC.

V usage is TRBV21-1 and J usage is TRBJ1-2; the DNA was not used to check the table's D call, TRBD1. TRBV21-1 is designated a pseudogene. CDR3 length: 19 residues. This CDR3 reads CASSPDGPPGQGERDGYTF. Here the CDR3 DNA reads TGTGCCAGCAGCCCGGACGGACCACCGGGACAGGGGGAAAGGGATGGCTACACCTTC.